The sample holds one count of the clone carrying this T cell receptor (beta chain). Its antigen is unknown. Clones were read by immunoSEQ multiplex PCR, and TCRdb kept only the in-frame ones, dropping some. The sample lists more than 45,000 clones; about 83% were seen once. The sample is drawn from a study of vaccination effects on CD4 cells after COVID-19. CDR1 is LGHDT and CDR2 is YNNKEL in the germline V gene (reference sequence). Trimming stripped 1 base from V and 9 bases from J, with 15 bases between. The CDR3 contains 14 residues. Following 10 days of culture, CD4+ T cells were isolated. This material consisted of CD4+ T cells from PBMCs cultured without peptide, taken before COVID-19 vaccination. The rearrangement joins TRBV3-1 (or the pseudogene TRBV3-2) to TRBJ2-5, with D hard to call. This clonotype originated in a human donor who received a COVID-19 vaccine. For the CDR3, the DNA is TGTGCCAGCAGCCAAGTCGGTACAGACTCCCCCCAGTACTTC. Protein product: CASSQVGTDSPQYF.